A selection of T cell receptor beta chains follows, all from one sample in a study of cytomegalovirus exposure and HLA in healthy donors. Assay used: immunoSEQ multiplex PCR; TCRdb lists only in-frame clones, some missing. The top ten clones hold 2% to 2.5% of a sample with 160,000 or so clones, roughly 85% of them seen once. Sequencing input: PBMCs. These receptors all come from a man aged 40-50 years in good health and CMV-seronegative. The CDR3 runs from the conserved cysteine through the conserved F or W. D genes are given only for firm matches. Only some rows state a clone size, as once, few, many or a class for expanded clones.

cdr3_aa | cdr3_nt | j_call | d_call | clone_size | v_call
CASSQPGLAEQFF | TGTGCCAGCAGCCAGCCCGGACTAGCGGAGCAGTTCTTC | TRBJ2-1 | TRBD2 | - | TRBV14
CASSGTFLGEQYF | TGTGCCAGCAGTGGGACTTTTTTGGGCGAGCAGTACTTC | TRBJ2-7 | - | - | TRBV2
CASSEGGNSYNEQFF | TGTGCCAGCAGTGAAGGGGGCAACTCCTACAATGAGCAGTTCTTC | TRBJ2-1 | - | - | TRBV6-1
CASSPNTESSYNSPLHF | TGTGCCAGCAGTCCCAACACGGAGAGCTCCTATAATTCACCCCTCCACTTT | TRBJ1-6 | - | - | TRBV28
CATGTGSDYGYTF | TGTGCCACCGGGACAGGGAGTGACTATGGCTACACCTTC | TRBJ1-2 | TRBD1 | - | TRBV28
CASSLKSGTDTQYF | TGTGCCAGCAGCCTCAAGAGCGGCACAGATACGCAGTATTTT | TRBJ2-3 | - | - | TRBV27
CASKRATWNTGELFF | TGTGCCAGCAAGCGGGCTACCTGGAACACCGGGGAGCTGTTTTTT | TRBJ2-2 | - | - | TRBV2
CASSSGDLSTDTQYF | TGTGCCAGCAGCTCTGGGGACTTGAGCACAGATACGCAGTATTTT | TRBJ2-3 | - | - | TRBV7-6
CAISESRTGGSGEQYF | TGTGCCATCAGTGAGTCGAGGACAGGGGGCAGCGGCGAGCAGTACTTC | TRBJ2-7 | TRBD1 | - | TRBV10-3
CASSYVERRHTEAFF | TGTGCCAGCAGTTACGTCGAAAGGAGGCACACTGAAGCTTTCTTT | TRBJ1-1 | - | - | TRBV6-6
CASSQDIWAGDTQYF | TGCGCCAGCAGCCAAGATATTTGGGCCGGAGATACGCAGTATTTT | TRBJ2-3 | - | - | TRBV4-1
CASRPGLGGNQPQHF | TGTGCCAGCAGGCCAGGTCTGGGTGGCAATCAGCCCCAGCATTTT | TRBJ1-5 | - | - | TRBV28
CSSSLGETEQFF | TGTTCCAGCAGCTTAGGGGAGACTGAGCAGTTCTTC | TRBJ2-1 | - | - | TRBV7-9
CASSNGERAGGDTQYF | TGTGCCAGCAGCAATGGGGAGAGGGCGGGTGGGGATACGCAGTATTTT | TRBJ2-3 | - | - | TRBV21-1
CASIKEDEQYF | TGTGCCAGCATTAAGGAGGACGAGCAGTACTTC | TRBJ2-7 | - | few | TRBV6-6
CASSKGWEGTCEQYF | TGTGCCAGCAGCAAAGGTTGGGAGGGGACATGCGAGCAGTACTTC | TRBJ2-7 | - | - | TRBV21-1
CASRQGAEQYF | TGTGCCAGCAGACAGGGGGCGGAGCAGTACTTC | TRBJ2-7 | TRBD1 | - | TRBV25-1
CASNRDSGLTGELFF | TGCGCCAGCAACAGGGATTCGGGCCTCACCGGGGAGCTGTTTTTT | TRBJ2-2 | - | - | TRBV5-1
CASSPSGYEQYF | TGTGCCAGCAGCCCTAGCGGCTACGAGCAGTACTTC | TRBJ2-7 | TRBD2 | - | TRBV7-9
CASSQVLAGVHTGELFF | TGCGCCAGCAGCCAAGTACTAGCGGGAGTTCACACCGGGGAGCTGTTTTTT | TRBJ2-2 | TRBD2 | - | TRBV4-1
CASSPRTSGIYEQYF | TGTGCCAGCAGCCCTAGGACTAGCGGGATCTACGAGCAGTACTTC | TRBJ2-7 | TRBD2 | - | TRBV7-6
CASSGRTGGNTEAFF | TGTGCCAGCAGTGGACGGACAGGGGGCAACACTGAAGCTTTCTTT | TRBJ1-1 | TRBD1 | - | TRBV6-1
CASSSQSRGQEREKLFF | TGTGCCAGCAGCTCGCAATCCAGGGGTCAAGAGCGTGAAAAACTGTTTTTT | TRBJ1-4 | - | - | TRBV7-9
CASSPSGSSYEQYF | TGCGCCAGCAGTCCCAGCGGGAGTTCCTACGAGCAGTACTTC | TRBJ2-7 | TRBD2 | - | TRBV4-3
CASSSAGRNTGELFF | TGTGCCAGCAGTTCGGCGGGGAGAAACACCGGGGAGCTGTTTTTT | TRBJ2-2 | - | - | TRBV28
CASRTGGLNEKLFF | TGTGCCAGCAGGACAGGGGGCTTAAATGAAAAACTGTTTTTT | TRBJ1-4 | TRBD1 | - | TRBV6-1
CASSESSYNEQFF | TGTGCCAGCAGCGAGAGCTCCTACAATGAGCAGTTCTTC | TRBJ2-1 | - | few | TRBV27
CASSPRETGELFF | TGTGCCAGCAGCCCAAGGGAGACCGGGGAGCTGTTTTTT | TRBJ2-2 | - | - | TRBV7-9
CASSQDRQGAPDTQYF | TGTGCCAGCAGCCAAGATCGGCAGGGGGCCCCAGATACGCAGTATTTT | TRBJ2-3 | TRBD1 | - | TRBV4-2
CASTRDREGEKLFF | TGTGCCAGTACCAGGGACAGGGAGGGTGAAAAACTGTTTTTT | TRBJ1-4 | TRBD1 | few | TRBV19
CASSLGGQKNTIYF | TGTGCCAGCAGCTTGGGGGGACAGAAAAACACCATATATTTT | TRBJ1-3 | TRBD1 | - | TRBV7-8
CASSGLASTDTQYF | TGTGCCAGCTCCGGACTAGCTTCTACAGATACGCAGTATTTT | TRBJ2-3 | TRBD2 | - | TRBV27
CASRPTLAGADTDTQYF | TGTGCCAGCAGGCCAACTCTAGCGGGAGCCGACACAGATACGCAGTATTTT | TRBJ2-3 | TRBD2 | - | TRBV7-9
CASIPRGDGLYSNQPQHF | TGCGCCAGCATCCCTCGAGGAGATGGCTTATATAGCAATCAGCCCCAGCATTTT | TRBJ1-5 | - | - | TRBV5-1
CASREGTYRTDTQYF | TGTGCCAGCAGAGAAGGGACTTACCGCACAGATACGCAGTATTTT | TRBJ2-3 | - | - | TRBV28
CASGREPTGELFF | TGCGCCAGCGGACGGGAGCCCACCGGGGAGCTGTTTTTT | TRBJ2-2 | - | few | TRBV5-1
CASSGLAGGFYEQYF | TGTGCCAGCAGCGGACTAGCGGGAGGGTTCTACGAGCAGTACTTC | TRBJ2-7 | TRBD2 | - | TRBV5-4
CASSQALNEKLFF | TGTGCCAGCAGCCAGGCCCTAAATGAAAAACTGTTTTTT | TRBJ1-4 | - | - | TRBV5-4
CATGTSGRATVDTQYF | TGTGCCACCGGGACTAGCGGGAGGGCCACGGTAGATACGCAGTATTTT | TRBJ2-3 | TRBD2 | - | TRBV28
CASSIGQKRAMLAKNIQYF | TGTGCCAGTAGTATAGGTCAGAAGAGGGCGATGCTAGCCAAAAACATTCAGTACTTC | TRBJ2-4 | - | - | TRBV19
CASSYSGGKTTEAFF | TGTGCCAGCAGTTACTCTGGGGGGAAAACGACTGAAGCTTTCTTT | TRBJ1-1 | - | - | TRBV6-5
CASSPRTSGTDTQYF | TGTGCCAGCAGTCCTCGGACTAGCGGCACAGATACGCAGTATTTT | TRBJ2-3 | - | - | TRBV21-1
CASIQQGAAFF | TGTGCCAGCATACAGCAGGGGGCAGCTTTCTTT | TRBJ1-1 | TRBD1 | - | TRBV28
CASSLAFRTSGGLDEQYF | TGTGCCAGCAGCTTAGCTTTTCGTACTAGCGGGGGGCTCGACGAGCAGTACTTC | TRBJ2-7 | TRBD2 | - | TRBV7-6
CASYEQYF | TGCGCCAGCTACGAGCAGTACTTC | TRBJ2-7 | - | - | TRBV10-1
CASSRRSFQETQYF | TGTGCCAGCAGCCGGAGGTCTTTTCAAGAGACCCAGTACTTC | TRBJ2-5 | - | - | TRBV7-2
CASSQLAGQGGETQYF | TGTGCCAGCAGCCAGCTCGCGGGACAGGGAGGAGAGACCCAGTACTTC | TRBJ2-5 | TRBD1 | - | TRBV4-2
CASSPIDRDRVVYEQYF | TGTGCCAGCAGCCCAATTGACCGGGACAGGGTCGTCTACGAGCAGTACTTC | TRBJ2-7 | TRBD1 | - | TRBV11-3
CASSSGGLTGNQPQHF | TGTGCCAGCAGCTCCGGGGGGCTTACAGGCAATCAGCCCCAGCATTTT | TRBJ1-5 | - | - | TRBV21-1
CACNRQNNSPLHF | TGTGCCTGTAACAGGCAGAATAATTCACCCCTCCACTTT | TRBJ1-6 | - | - | TRBV30